These 10 T cell receptor beta chains originate from one sample sequenced in a study of CD8 T cells in Susac syndrome. Random hexamers were used to reverse transcribe an amount of 0.5 to 1 ug RNA. TCRdb reprocessed the immunoSEQ multiplex PCR reads with MiXCR, giving one entry per CDR3 protein. The profile shows some 96,000 distinct CDR3 sequences, over 90% of them singletons. Sample: CD4+ T cells from PBMCs. These receptors came from a human donor with Susac syndrome.

The chain employs TRBV7-2 and TRBJ1-6; D not certain. The germline V gene has CDR1 SGHTA and CDR2 FQGNSA. V lost 5 bases to trimming and J lost 6 bases, with 8 bases between them. The length of the CDR3 is 13 residues. DNA for the CDR3: TGTGCCAGCAGCGAAAGTACTAATTCACCCCTCCACTTT. It yields the protein CASSESTNSPLHF. Based on the CDR3 plus reference TRBV7-2 and TRBJ1-6, the full variable domain is GAGVSQSPSNKVTEKGKDVELRCDPISGHTALYWYRQSLGQGLEFLIYFQGNSAPDKSGLPSDRFSAERTGGSVSTLTIQRTQQEDSAVYLCASSESTNSPLHFGNGTRLTVT.

This chain joins TRBV28 and TRBJ1-6; 7 bases line up with TRBD1. The V and J ends lost 6 bases and 7 bases, in that order; junction bases with no gene match: 6. The CDR3 extends over 14 amino acids. Germline loops: CDR1 MDHEN, CDR2 SYDVKM. The CDR3 DNA reads as TGTGCCAGCAGAATTTCAGGGGGGAATTCACCCCTCCACTTT. Translation gives CASRISGGNSPLHF.

V gene TRBV20-1 combines with J gene TRBJ2-1, with D possibly TRBD2 on 6 matching bases. Germline V gene sequence: CDR1 DFQATT, CDR2 SNEGSKA (reference sequence). V was pared by 6 bases and J by 4 bases, with 16 bases between. The CDR3 loop spans 14 amino acids. The CDR3 spells CSARDSHSYNEQFF. The CDR3 DNA reads as TGCAGTGCCCGGGACTCCCACTCTTACAATGAGCAGTTCTTC.

This clonotype was found once. This chain uses TRBV7-2 with TRBJ2-5; D perhaps matches TRBD1 (5 bases). CDR3 length equals 14 residues. Germline CDR1 and CDR2: SGHTA and FQGNSA. V lost 1 base and J lost 5, with 11 bases in between. CDR3 in amino acids: CASSLVSGIETQYF. For the CDR3, the DNA is TGTGCCAGCAGCTTAGTCTCAGGGATCGAGACCCAGTACTTC.

The chain recombines TRBV24-1 with TRBJ2-1; 7 positions agree with TRBD1. Losses at the gene ends were 9 bases for V and 8 bases for J; bases not matched to a gene: 12. The CDR3 has 14 amino acids. Germline V gives CDR1 KGHDR, CDR2 SFDVKD. In nucleotides, the CDR3 is TGTGCCACCGGATCCGGGACAGAAGTCCATGAGCAGTTCTTC. Its protein is CATGSGTEVHEQFF.

V gene TRBV30 combines with J gene TRBJ1-2, with 9 bases fitting TRBD1. This CDR3 region has 12 residues. The V and J ends lost 5 bases and 7 bases, in that order; junction bases with no gene match: 5. CDR1 is GTSNPN, CDR2 SVGIG, per germline (reference sequence). As DNA, the CDR3 is TGTGCCTGGTCGACAGGGGGGGCTGGCTACACCTTC. It is translated as CAWSTGGAGYTF.

The chain links TRBV30 to TRBJ2-7; unclear D gene. The CDR3 extends over 14 amino acids. The V end was cut by 2 bases, the J end by 2 bases, with 13 bases between. The germline V gene has CDR1 GTSNPN and CDR2 SVGIG (reference sequence). CDR3 nucleotides: TGTGCCTGGAGTCCCCCGGTAGCTACCTACGAGCAGTACTTC. This codes for CAWSPPVATYEQYF.

The V call is TRBV20-1, the J call TRBJ1-5, with D possibly matching TRBD1 (6 bases). Trimming shortened V by 4 bases and J by 6 bases, and 10 bases separated the two germline ends. Germline V gives CDR1 DFQATT, CDR2 SNEGSKA (reference sequence). The CDR3 runs to 12 residues. The DNA of the CDR3 is TGCAGTGCTAAGGGGGGCACTCAGCCCCAGCATTTT. Its protein product is CSAKGGTQPQHF.

This clonotype has just one count. This chain connects TRBV7-8 to TRBJ2-1; 7 bases align to TRBD2. Germline trimming cut 6 bases from V and 12 bases from J; bases unmatched to any gene: 8. The CDR3 contains 12 residues. CDR1 SGHVS and CDR2 FQNEAQ come from the germline V gene. CDR3 coding DNA: TGTGCCAGCAGACAGGTTAGACTAGCGCAGTTCTTC. This codes for CASRQVRLAQFF.

The gene calls are TRBV28 and TRBJ1-1; D call uncertain. The V gene's germline CDR1 is MDHEN and CDR2 SYDVKM. This CDR3 region has 14 residues. V lost 4 bases and J lost 5, with 14 bases in between. CDR3 in DNA: TGTGCCAGCAGTTCGACGGACGGGAGGACTGAAGCTTTCTTT. Protein: CASSSTDGRTEAFF. Full variable domain (remainder filled in from reference TRBV28 and TRBJ1-1): DVKVTQSSRYLVKRTGEKVFLECVQDMDHENMFWYRQDPGLGLRLIYFSYDVKMKEKGDIPEGYSVSREKKERFSLILESASTNQTSMYLCASSSTDGRTEAFFGQGTRLTVV.